The T cell receptor (beta chain) described here comes from a study of control samples from healthy donors and cancer patients. Data came from immunoSEQ multiplex PCR; TCRdb stores just in-frame clones and leaves some out. The sample has around 94,000 clones, over 90% seen once. Germline V lookup: CDR1 SGHNT, CDR2 YYREEE (reference sequence). With 0 bases removed from V and 4 bases from J, the gap between germline ends came to 11 bases. The CDR3 length is 15 residues. This clone was observed a single time. V is TRBV5-4 and J is TRBJ2-4, with TRBD2 as a possible D gene (6 bases). The receptor was derived from a woman under 40 in good health. Material for sequencing was blood. CDR3 residues: CASSLGGDGKNIQYF. As DNA, the CDR3 is TGTGCCAGCAGCTTGGGGGGGGACGGGAAAAACATTCAGTACTTC.